This TCR beta chain was recorded in a study of blood T cell repertoires in COVID-19. Overall study context: COVID-19 samples from acute and convalescent phases originated in the United States, Italy and Spain. PBMCs, B-cell-depleted T cells, or T cells were the source of the cDNA or gDNA that made up the material.

Repertoires were generated with immunoSEQ multiplex PCR, while TCRdb's copy carries only in-frame clones and drops some. Here the sample spans roughly 190,000 clones, about 85% being singletons. Ages ranged from roughly 18 to 95 years, with residence in 24 US areas. Which cohort a participant joined came from the clinical history participants gave. The sequence was collected from a woman aged 40-49 years in a cohort exposed to, infected with or recovered from COVID-19 (not recorded which). Sample: PBMCs or T cells enriched from blood (not recorded which).

The CDR3 region is CASSRGQGGTYEQYF. The CDR3 DNA follows: TGTGCCAGCAGCAGGGGACAGGGGGGAACCTACGAGCAGTACTTC. The chain has TRBV7-9 and TRBJ2-7; 11 bases align to TRBD1. The germline CDR1 and CDR2 sequences are SEHNR and FQNEAQ (reference sequence). V lost 5 bases to trimming and J lost 2 bases; unmatched junction nucleotides: 5. The CDR3 totals 15 residues.